A single sample is the source of the 19 T cell receptor beta chains below, sequenced in a study of T cell responses to AZD1222 COVID-19 vaccine. Only in-frame clones appear in the TCRdb table, and some are missing; sequencing was by immunoSEQ multiplex PCR. Of 130,000 to 150,000 clones listed, 93% are singletons. The sequencing used peripheral blood, collected after recovery from COVID-19. Receptors were obtained from an adult who had recovered from COVID-19.

The chain combines TRBV3-1 (or the pseudogene TRBV3-2) with TRBJ2-3; 7 nucleotides match TRBD2. V lost 4 bases and J lost 6; bases outside the gene matches: 4. Germline-derived CDR1 and CDR2 are LGHDT and YNNKEL (reference sequence). This CDR3 region has 13 residues. In DNA form, the CDR3 reads TGTGCCAGCAGCCGGGGGGGTGAGGATACGCAGTATTTT. It translates to CASSRGGEDTQYF.

The gene calls are TRBV5-1 and TRBJ2-1; the D gene is possibly TRBD1 (6 bases). V was shortened by 4 bases and J by 9 bases, with 14 bases between the two germline ends. In germline, CDR1 is SGHRS, CDR2 YFSETQ. The CDR3 runs to 13 residues. DNA for the CDR3: TGCGCCAGCAGCCCAAAAACAGGGACTGAGCAGTTCTTC. Translating it yields CASSPKTGTEQFF.

The chain couples TRBV21-1 to TRBJ2-1; TRBD2 is taken as the D call from the table, unchecked against the DNA. TRBV21-1 is reported as a pseudogene. The CDR3 is 15 residues long. The CDR3 loop reads CASTRDSCSYNEQFF. The CDR3, as DNA: TGTGCCAGCACGAGGGACTCCTGCTCCTACAATGAGCAGTTCTTC.

The CDR3 DNA is TGTGCCAGCAGCTTGGGACAGGCTATGGGGGAGCAGTACTTC. Protein: CASSLGQAMGEQYF. This chain joins TRBV5-5 and TRBJ2-7, with D tentatively TRBD1 (6 bases). The CDR3 has 14 amino acids. V was shortened by 0 bases and J by 7 bases, with 14 bases between the two germline ends. Germline values: CDR1 SGHKS, CDR2 YYEKEE (reference sequence).

This sequence joins TRBV10-2 and TRBJ2-7; the D is unclear. This CDR3 has 15 residues. Germline V gene data show CDR1 as WSHSY and CDR2 as SAAADI. The V gene lost 2 bases and the J gene lost 1 base, with 12 bases spanning the gap. The CDR3 nucleotides are TGCGCCAGCAGTGAGGTGGCGGATCCATCCTACGAGCAGTACTTC. Translating gives CASSEVADPSYEQYF.

The chain uses TRBV5-5 and TRBJ2-6; the match to TRBD1 covers 9 bases. The V and J ends lost 2 bases and 2 bases, in that order; junction bases with no gene match: 8. Per germline, CDR1 SGHKS and CDR2 YYEKEE (reference sequence). There are 18 residues in the CDR3. CDR3 DNA sequence: TGTGCCAGCAGCTTACAGGGGGCCCTCCGTACTGGGGCCAACGTCCTGACTTTC. Translation gives CASSLQGALRTGANVLTF.

The chain recombines TRBV19 with TRBJ1-1, with unresolved D. The CDR3 totals 14 residues. V was pared by 5 bases and J by 3 bases, with 13 bases between. CDR1 and CDR2 from the germline V gene are LNHDA and SQIVND (reference sequence). CDR3 region: CASSVGITDTEAFF. DNA of the CDR3: TGTGCCAGTAGTGTCGGAATTACGGACACTGAAGCTTTCTTT.

This sequence joins TRBV18 and TRBJ2-3; D perhaps matches TRBD2 (5 bases). The CDR3 is 15 amino acids. V lost 6 bases and J lost 0, with 13 bases in between. The V gene's germline CDR1 is KGHSH and CDR2 LQKENI. The CDR3 protein is CASSERTGSTDTQYF. The CDR3, as DNA: TGTGCCAGCTCGGAAAGGACGGGAAGCACAGATACGCAGTATTTT.

The chain couples TRBV7-8 to TRBJ2-3; 13 bases match TRBD2. This CDR3 contains 17 residues. Per the germline V gene, CDR1 is SGHVS and CDR2 is FQNEAQ. The V segment lost 4 bases and the J segment 3 bases; nucleotides outside the gene matches: 7. CDR3 amino acids: CASSSRTSGSSTDTQYF. DNA of the CDR3: TGTGCCAGCAGCTCCCGGACTAGCGGGAGTAGTACAGATACGCAGTATTTT.

This chain connects TRBV10-1 to TRBJ1-4, with TRBD1 matching 11 bases. CDR3 size: 16 residues. Germline V CDR1 and CDR2: WNHNN, SYGVQD (reference sequence). J gave up 7 bases and V 3 bases, and 7 bases lay outside the gene matches. CDR3: CASSDGTGGFGEKLFF. In DNA, the CDR3 is TGCGCCAGCAGTGATGGGACAGGGGGATTTGGTGAAAAACTGTTTTTT.

This clone has only one observation. The chain uses TRBV10-3 and TRBJ2-2; 12 nucleotides match TRBD2. Germline loops: CDR1 ENHRY, CDR2 SYGVKD. V lost 11 bases, J lost 6 bases, and 10 bases stayed unmatched. The CDR3 is 15 residues long. The CDR3: CAVRLAGVEAGELFF. In nucleotides, the CDR3 is TGTGCCGTTCGACTAGCGGGAGTGGAAGCCGGGGAGCTGTTTTTT.

The chain is built from TRBV5-1 and TRBJ2-3; TRBD1 aligns across 8 bases. CDR1 is SGHRS and CDR2 is YFSETQ in the germline V gene. Unmatched junction bases numbered 9, after V lost 3 bases and J lost 6 bases. This CDR3 region has 15 residues. The CDR3 DNA sequence: TGCGCCAGCAGCTCGCAGGACAGGGCATCCGATACGCAGTATTTT. Translation gives CASSSQDRASDTQYF.

The CDR3 reads CASRPRRGAHTYEQYF. In nucleotides, the CDR3 is TGTGCCAGCAGACCCCGACGGGGAGCTCATACCTACGAGCAGTACTTC. The chain combines TRBV27 with TRBJ2-7, with D perhaps TRBD2 (5 bases). Germline CDR1 MNHEY, CDR2 SMNVEV (reference sequence). Trimming pared 6 bases from V and 2 bases from J, leaving 20 bases between. The CDR3 totals 16 residues.

V usage is TRBV7-8 and J usage is TRBJ1-4; no reliable D call. The germline V gene encodes CDR1 SGHVS and CDR2 FQNEAQ. V gave up 1 base and J gave up 5 bases, with 17 bases separating them. This CDR3 is built from 17 residues. Written as DNA, the CDR3 is TGTGCCAGCAGCTTAGGCGTACTCCTTCAGGCGAATGAAAAACTGTTTTTT. Amino acid sequence: CASSLGVLLQANEKLFF.

CDR3: CASRQDPGTYEQYF. The CDR3 DNA sequence: TGTGCCAGTAGGCAGGACCCGGGGACCTACGAGCAGTACTTC. The rearrangement links TRBV19 to TRBJ2-7; tentatively, D is TRBD2 (5 bases). The CDR3 contains 14 residues. V was pared by 6 bases and J by 2 bases, with 14 bases between. Per germline, CDR1 LNHDA and CDR2 SQIVND (reference sequence). Full variable domain (missing parts from reference TRBV19 and TRBJ2-7): DGGITQSPKYLFRKEGQNVTLSCEQNLNHDAMYWYRQDPGQGLRLIYYSQIVNDFQKGDIAEGYSVSREKKESFPLTVTSAQKNPTAFYLCASRQDPGTYEQYFGPGTRLTVT.

The chain carries TRBV19 and TRBJ2-2; 13 nucleotides line up with TRBD2. Per the germline V gene, CDR1 is LNHDA and CDR2 is SQIVND (reference sequence). This CDR3 spans 19 amino acids. The ends lost 3 bases at V and 4 bases at J; junction bases unmatched: 11. The CDR3 DNA sequence: TGTGCCAGTAGTATGCAGGGACTAGCGGGACTTGTTGGCACCGGGGAGCTGTTTTTT. Its translation is CASSMQGLAGLVGTGELFF.

Only one count was recorded for this clone. The chain is built from TRBV9 and TRBJ1-2, with TRBD1 identical over 8 bases. The trim removed 0 bases at V and 7 bases at J, leaving 11 bases unmatched. CDR3 length: 16 residues. CDR1 is SGDLS and CDR2 is YYNGEE in the germline V gene. For the CDR3, the DNA is TGTGCCAGCAGCGTAGCGCTAGGACAGGGATCCGCTGGCTACACCTTC. Translation: CASSVALGQGSAGYTF. The full variable domain, its missing parts supplied by reference TRBV9 and TRBJ1-2, is DSGVTQTPKHLITATGQRVTLRCSPRSGDLSVYWYQQSLDQGLQFLIQYYNGEERAKGNILERFSAQQFPDLHSELNLSSLELGDSALYFCASSVALGQGSAGYTFGSGTRLTVV.

J is TRBJ2-7 and V is TRBV5-1, with D possibly matching TRBD2 (7 bases). Germline CDR1 reads SGHRS; CDR2 reads YFSETQ. The CDR3 runs 14 residues. V lost 3 bases, J lost 0 bases, and 10 bases lay in between. DNA of the CDR3: TGCGCCAGCAGCTGGGGAGGGGGCTCCTACGAGCAGTACTTC. It yields the protein CASSWGGGSYEQYF.

The genes are TRBV7-2 and TRBJ2-5; D not resolved. The CDR3 has 19 amino acids. Trimming pared 3 bases from V and 0 bases from J, leaving 23 bases between. Germline loops: CDR1 SGHTA, CDR2 FQGNSA. The CDR3 nucleotides are TGTGCCAGCAGCTTTGGTCCCTCTGGCACTGCCCGTAACCAAGAGACCCAGTACTTC. It yields the protein CASSFGPSGTARNQETQYF.